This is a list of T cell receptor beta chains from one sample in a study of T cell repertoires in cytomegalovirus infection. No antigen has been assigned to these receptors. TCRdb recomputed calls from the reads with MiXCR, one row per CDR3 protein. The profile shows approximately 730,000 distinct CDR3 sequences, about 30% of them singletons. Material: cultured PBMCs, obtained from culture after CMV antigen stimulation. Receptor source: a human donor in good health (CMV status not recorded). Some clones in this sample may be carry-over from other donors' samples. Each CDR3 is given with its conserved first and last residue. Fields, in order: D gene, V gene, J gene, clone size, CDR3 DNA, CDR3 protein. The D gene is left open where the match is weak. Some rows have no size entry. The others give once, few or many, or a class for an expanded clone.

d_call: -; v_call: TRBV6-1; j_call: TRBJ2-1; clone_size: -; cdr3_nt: TGTGCCACCCAGGGTCCGTTCTTC; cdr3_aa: CATQGPFF
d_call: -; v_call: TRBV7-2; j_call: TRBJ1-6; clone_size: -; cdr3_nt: TGTGCCAGCAGCTTAGCTAGACATTGGCCTTCACCCCTCCACTTT; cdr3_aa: CASSLARHWPSPLHF
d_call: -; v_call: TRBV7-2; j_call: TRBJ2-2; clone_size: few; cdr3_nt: TGTGCCAGCAGGGACACGAACCTGAACACCGGGGAGCTGTTTTTT; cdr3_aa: CASRDTNLNTGELFF
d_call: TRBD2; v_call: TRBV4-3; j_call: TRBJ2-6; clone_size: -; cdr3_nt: TGCGCCAGCAGCCCCAGACCCGGGGAAACTAGCGGGAGCTCTGGGGCCAACGTCCTGACTTTC; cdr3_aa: CASSPRPGETSGSSGANVLTF
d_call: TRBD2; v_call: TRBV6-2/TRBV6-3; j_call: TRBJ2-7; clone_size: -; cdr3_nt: TGTGCCAGCAGCACCGGGACTATCGCCCAATACGTACCCTACGAGCAGTACTTC; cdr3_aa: CASSTGTIAQYVPYEQYF
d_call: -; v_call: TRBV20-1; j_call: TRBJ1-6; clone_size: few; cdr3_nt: TGCAGTGCTAGTCGGGATGACAATTCACCCCTCCACTTT; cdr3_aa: CSASRDDNSPLHF
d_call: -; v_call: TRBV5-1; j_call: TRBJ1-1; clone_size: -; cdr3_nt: TGCGCCAGCACTGGTGTGACAGCAAGTTTGAACACTGAAGCTTTCTTT; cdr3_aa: CASTGVTASLNTEAFF
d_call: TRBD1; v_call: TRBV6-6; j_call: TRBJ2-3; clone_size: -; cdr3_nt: TGTGCCAGCAGGGATATGGACAGGGGGGCTAGCACAGATACGCAGTATTTT; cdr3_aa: CASRDMDRGASTDTQYF
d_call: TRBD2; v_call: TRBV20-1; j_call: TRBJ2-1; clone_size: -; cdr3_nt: TGCAGTGCTTCCGGGACTAGCGGCTACAATGAGCAGTTCTTC; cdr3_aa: CSASGTSGYNEQFF
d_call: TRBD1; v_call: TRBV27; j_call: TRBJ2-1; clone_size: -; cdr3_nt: TGTGCCAGCAGTTTTGTTGGGACAGAGCTCTACAATGAGCAGTTCTTC; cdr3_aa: CASSFVGTELYNEQFF
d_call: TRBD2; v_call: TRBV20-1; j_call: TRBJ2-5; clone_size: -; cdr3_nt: TGCAGTGCTAGTGGACTAGCGGGAATGGAGACCCAGTACTTC; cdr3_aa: CSASGLAGMETQYF
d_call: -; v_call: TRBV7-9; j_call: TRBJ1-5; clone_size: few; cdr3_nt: TGTGCCAGCAGCTTAGGAGAGGTGAGACAGGATAAGCCCCAGCATTTT; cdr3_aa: CASSLGEVRQDKPQHF
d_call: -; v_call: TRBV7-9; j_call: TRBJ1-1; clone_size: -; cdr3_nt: TGTGCCAGCCGGTACCTCCAGGTGAACACTGAAGCTTTCTTT; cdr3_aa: CASRYLQVNTEAFF
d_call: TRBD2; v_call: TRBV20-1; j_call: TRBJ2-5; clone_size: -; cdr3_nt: TGCAGTGCAGCTTTTCTAGCGGTACAAGAGACCCAGTACTTC; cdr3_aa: CSAAFLAVQETQYF
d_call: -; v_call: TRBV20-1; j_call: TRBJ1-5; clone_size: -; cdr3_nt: TGCAGTGCTACCCGGGACAACAATCAGCCCCAGCATTTT; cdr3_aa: CSATRDNNQPQHF
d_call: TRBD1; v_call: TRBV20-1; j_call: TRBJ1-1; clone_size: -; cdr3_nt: TGCAGTGCTAGTCGACAGGGGACAGCTTTCTTT; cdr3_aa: CSASRQGTAFF
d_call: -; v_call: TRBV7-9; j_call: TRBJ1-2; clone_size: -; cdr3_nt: TGTGCCAGCAGCCAGATAAAGGGACTCGGAGGCTACACCTTC; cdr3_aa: CASSQIKGLGGYTF
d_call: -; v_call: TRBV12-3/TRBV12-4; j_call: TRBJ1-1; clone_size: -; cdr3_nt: TGTGCCAGCAGGCGTGGGGAGGGCACTGAAGCTTTCTTT; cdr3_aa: CASRRGEGTEAFF
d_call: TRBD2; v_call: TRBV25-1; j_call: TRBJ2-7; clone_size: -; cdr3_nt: TGTGCCAGCAGTGGGTGGGCTAGCGGCATCTACGAGCAGTACTTC; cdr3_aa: CASSGWASGIYEQYF
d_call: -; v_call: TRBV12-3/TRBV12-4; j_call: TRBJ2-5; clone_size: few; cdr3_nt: TGTGCCAGCAGTCACCTTCCGGGACATCGAATGCGGGAGACCCAGTACTTC; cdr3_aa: CASSHLPGHRMRETQYF
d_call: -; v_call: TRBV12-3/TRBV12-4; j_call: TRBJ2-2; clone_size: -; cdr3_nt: TGTGCCAGCACACCGGGACTTAGGAACCCCGGGGAGCTGTTTTTT; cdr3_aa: CASTPGLRNPGELFF
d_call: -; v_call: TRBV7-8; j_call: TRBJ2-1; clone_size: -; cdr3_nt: TGTGCCAGCAGCTACGCCCCGACGGGGAGTCTCAATGAGCAGTTCTTC; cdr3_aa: CASSYAPTGSLNEQFF
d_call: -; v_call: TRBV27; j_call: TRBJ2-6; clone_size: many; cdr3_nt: TGTGCCAGCAGAACCCAGACGGGCCGAGGGTCTGGGGCCAACGTCCTGACTTTC; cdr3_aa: CASRTQTGRGSGANVLTF
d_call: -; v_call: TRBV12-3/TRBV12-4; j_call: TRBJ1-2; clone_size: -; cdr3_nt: TGTGCCAGCAGTGGGTCAGACCTCCACTGGGGCTACACCTTC; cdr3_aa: CASSGSDLHWGYTF
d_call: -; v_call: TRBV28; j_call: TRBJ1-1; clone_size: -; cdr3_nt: TGTGCCAGCAGTTTTGCCCAAGGGACTGAAGCTTTCTTT; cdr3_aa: CASSFAQGTEAFF
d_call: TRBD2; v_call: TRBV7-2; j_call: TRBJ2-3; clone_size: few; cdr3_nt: TGTGCCAGCAGCTCGGGGACTAGCGGGGGGGCTATAGATACGCAGTATTTT; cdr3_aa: CASSSGTSGGAIDTQYF
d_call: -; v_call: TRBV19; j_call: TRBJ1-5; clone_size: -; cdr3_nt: TGTGCCAGTAGCCTGGACCGGTTCACCAATCAGCCCCAGCATTTT; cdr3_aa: CASSLDRFTNQPQHF
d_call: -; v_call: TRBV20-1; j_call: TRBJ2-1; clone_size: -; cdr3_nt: TGCAGTGCTAGTATAGCGAACAATGAGCAGTTCTTC; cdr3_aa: CSASIANNEQFF
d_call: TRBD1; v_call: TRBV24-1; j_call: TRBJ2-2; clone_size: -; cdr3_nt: TGTGCCACCAGCCGATCGGGACAGGGGGCAAGCGGGGAGCTGTTTTTT; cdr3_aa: CATSRSGQGASGELFF
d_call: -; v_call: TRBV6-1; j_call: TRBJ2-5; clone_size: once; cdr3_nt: TGTGCCAGCAATTTCGGGACTCAGGAGACCCAGTACTTC; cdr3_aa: CASNFGTQETQYF
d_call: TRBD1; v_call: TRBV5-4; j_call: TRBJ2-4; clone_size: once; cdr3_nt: TGTGCCAGCAACGATGGACAGGGAAACATTCAGTACTTC; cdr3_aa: CASNDGQGNIQYF
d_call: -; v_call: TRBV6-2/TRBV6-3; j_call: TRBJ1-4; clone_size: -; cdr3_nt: TGTGCCAGCAGTTACAGTCCCCTTGGCGATGAAAAACTGTTTTTT; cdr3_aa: CASSYSPLGDEKLFF
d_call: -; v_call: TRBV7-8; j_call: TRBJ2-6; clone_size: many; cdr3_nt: TGTGCCAGCAGCCGCGTGAGGGGCCCCAGCTCTGGGGCCAACGTCCTGACTTTC; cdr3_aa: CASSRVRGPSSGANVLTF
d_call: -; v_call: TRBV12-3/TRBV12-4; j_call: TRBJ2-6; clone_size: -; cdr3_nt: TGTGCCAGCAGGCTGACAGGCTATGGGGCCAACGTCCTGACTTTC; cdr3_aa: CASRLTGYGANVLTF
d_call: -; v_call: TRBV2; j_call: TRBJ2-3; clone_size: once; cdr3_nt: TGTGCCAGCAGTGAAGATCCCCGCGATACGCAGTATTTT; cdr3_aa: CASSEDPRDTQYF
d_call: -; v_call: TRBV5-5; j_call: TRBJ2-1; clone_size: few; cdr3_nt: TGTGCCAGCAGCTTGGTCTGGACTCTGTCCTACAATGAGCAGTTCTTC; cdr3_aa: CASSLVWTLSYNEQFF